One TCR beta chain is described in this entry. Its antigen is not known. These data come from a study of cytomegalovirus exposure and HLA in healthy donors. PCR involved 60 Vbeta and 13 Jbeta primers. Some clones are missing from TCRdb's copy, which holds only in-frame ones; the method was immunoSEQ multiplex PCR. The sample holds over 130,000 clones, around 78% seen once. Study conclusions and caveats: A later analysis revealed that TCR association rates differed between HLA loci, peaking at DRB1 and bottoming out at HLA-C.

The V and J ends lost 4 bases and 8 bases, in that order; junction bases with no gene match: 10. The CDR3 runs 15 residues. Germline CDR1 is SGHRS and CDR2 is YFSETQ. Donors consisted of healthy bone marrow donors. Material: PBMCs. The clonotype comes from a middle-aged woman in good health and CMV-seropositive. The V and J genes are TRBV5-1 and TRBJ1-2; 11 positions match TRBD1. Here the CDR3 reads CASSPGDRGKRGYTF. The CDR3 bases are TGCGCCAGCAGCCCCGGGGACAGGGGGAAGAGGGGCTACACCTTC.